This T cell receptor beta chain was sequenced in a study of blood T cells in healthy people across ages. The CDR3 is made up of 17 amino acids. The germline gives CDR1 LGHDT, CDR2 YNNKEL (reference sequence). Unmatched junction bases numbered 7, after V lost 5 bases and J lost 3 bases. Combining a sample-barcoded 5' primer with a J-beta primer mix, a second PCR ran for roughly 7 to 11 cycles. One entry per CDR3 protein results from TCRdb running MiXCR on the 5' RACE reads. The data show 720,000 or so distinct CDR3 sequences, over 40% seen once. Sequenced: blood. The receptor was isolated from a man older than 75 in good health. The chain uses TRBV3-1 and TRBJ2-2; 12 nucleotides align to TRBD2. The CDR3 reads CASSSGLAGRYTGELFF. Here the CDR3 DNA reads TGTGCCAGCAGCTCTGGACTAGCGGGAAGGTACACCGGGGAGCTGTTTTTT.